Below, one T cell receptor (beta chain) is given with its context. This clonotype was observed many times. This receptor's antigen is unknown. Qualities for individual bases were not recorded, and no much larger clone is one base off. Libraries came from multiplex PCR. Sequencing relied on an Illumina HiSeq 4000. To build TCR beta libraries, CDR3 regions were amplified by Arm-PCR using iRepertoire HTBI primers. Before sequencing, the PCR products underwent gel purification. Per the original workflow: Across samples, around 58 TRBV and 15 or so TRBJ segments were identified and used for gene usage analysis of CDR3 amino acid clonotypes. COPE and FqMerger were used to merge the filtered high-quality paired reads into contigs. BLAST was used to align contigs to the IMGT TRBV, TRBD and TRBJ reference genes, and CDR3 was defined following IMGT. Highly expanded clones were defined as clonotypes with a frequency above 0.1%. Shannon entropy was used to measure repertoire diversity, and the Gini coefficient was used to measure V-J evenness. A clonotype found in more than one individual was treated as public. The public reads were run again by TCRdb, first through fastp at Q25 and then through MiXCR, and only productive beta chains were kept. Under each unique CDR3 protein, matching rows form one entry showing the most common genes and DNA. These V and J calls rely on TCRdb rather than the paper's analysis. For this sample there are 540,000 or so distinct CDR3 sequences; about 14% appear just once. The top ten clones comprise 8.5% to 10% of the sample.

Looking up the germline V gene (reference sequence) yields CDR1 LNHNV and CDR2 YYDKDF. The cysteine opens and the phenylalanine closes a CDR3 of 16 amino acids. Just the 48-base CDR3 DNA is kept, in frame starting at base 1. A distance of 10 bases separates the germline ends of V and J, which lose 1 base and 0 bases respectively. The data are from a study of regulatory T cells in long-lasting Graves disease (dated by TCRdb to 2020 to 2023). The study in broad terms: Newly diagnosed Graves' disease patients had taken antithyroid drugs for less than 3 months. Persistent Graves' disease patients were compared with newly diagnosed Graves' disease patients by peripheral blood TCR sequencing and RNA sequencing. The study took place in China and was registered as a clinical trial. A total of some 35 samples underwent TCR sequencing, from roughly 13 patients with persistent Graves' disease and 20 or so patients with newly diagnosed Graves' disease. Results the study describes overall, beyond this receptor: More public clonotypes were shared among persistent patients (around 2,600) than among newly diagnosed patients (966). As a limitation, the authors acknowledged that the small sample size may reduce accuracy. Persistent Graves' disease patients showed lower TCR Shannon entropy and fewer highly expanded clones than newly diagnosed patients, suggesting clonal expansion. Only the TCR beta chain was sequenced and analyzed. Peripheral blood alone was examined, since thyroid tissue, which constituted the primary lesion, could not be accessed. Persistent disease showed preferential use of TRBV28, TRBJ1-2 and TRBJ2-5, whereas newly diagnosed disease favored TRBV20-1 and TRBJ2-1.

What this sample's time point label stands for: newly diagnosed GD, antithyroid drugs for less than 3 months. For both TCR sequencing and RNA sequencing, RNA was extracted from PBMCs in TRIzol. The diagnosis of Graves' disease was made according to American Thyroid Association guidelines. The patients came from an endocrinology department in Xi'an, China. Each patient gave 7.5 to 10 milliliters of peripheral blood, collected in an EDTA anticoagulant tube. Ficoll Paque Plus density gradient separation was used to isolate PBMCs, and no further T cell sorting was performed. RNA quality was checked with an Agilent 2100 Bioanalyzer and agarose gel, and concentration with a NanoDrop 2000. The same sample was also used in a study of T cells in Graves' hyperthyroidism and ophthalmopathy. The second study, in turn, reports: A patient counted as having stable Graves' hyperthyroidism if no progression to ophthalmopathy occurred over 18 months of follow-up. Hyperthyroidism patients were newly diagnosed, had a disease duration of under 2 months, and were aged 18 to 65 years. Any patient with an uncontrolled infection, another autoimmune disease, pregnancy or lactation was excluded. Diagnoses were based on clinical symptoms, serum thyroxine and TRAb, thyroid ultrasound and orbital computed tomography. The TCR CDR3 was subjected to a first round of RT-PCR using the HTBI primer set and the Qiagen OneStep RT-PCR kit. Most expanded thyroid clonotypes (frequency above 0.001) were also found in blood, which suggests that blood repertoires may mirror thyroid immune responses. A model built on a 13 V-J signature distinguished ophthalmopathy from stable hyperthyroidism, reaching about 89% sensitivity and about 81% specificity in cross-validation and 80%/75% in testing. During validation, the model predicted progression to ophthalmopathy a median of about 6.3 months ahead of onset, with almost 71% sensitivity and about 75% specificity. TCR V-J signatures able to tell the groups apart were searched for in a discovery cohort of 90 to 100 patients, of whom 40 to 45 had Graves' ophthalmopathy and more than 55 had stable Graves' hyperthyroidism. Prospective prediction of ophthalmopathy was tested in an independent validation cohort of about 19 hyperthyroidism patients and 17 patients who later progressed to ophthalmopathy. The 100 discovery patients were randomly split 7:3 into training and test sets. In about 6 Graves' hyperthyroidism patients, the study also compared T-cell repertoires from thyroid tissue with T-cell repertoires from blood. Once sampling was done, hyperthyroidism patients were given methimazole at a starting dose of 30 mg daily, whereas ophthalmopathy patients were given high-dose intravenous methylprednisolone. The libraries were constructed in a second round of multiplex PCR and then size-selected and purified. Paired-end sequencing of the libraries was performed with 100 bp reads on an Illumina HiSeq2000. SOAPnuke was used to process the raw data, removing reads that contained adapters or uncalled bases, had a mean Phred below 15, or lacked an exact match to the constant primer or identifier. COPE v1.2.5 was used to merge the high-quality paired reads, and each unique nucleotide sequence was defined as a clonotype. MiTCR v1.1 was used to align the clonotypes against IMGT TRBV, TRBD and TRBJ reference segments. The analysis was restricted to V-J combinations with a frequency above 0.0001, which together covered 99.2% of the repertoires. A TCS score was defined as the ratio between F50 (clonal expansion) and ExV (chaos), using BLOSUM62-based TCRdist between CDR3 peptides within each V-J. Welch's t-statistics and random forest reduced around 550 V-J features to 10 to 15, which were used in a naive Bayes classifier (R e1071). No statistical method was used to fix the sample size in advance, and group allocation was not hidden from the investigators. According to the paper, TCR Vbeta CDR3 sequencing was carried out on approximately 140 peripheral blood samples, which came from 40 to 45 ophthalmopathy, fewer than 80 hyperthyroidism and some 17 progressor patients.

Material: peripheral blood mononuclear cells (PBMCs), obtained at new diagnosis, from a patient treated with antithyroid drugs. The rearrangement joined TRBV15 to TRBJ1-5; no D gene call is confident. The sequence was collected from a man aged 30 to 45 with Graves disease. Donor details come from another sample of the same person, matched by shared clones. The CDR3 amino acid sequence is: CATSRGVNHSNQPQHF. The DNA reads TGTGCCACCAGCAGAGGTGTCAACCATAGCAATCAGCCCCAGCATTTT.